This T cell receptor beta chain derives from a study of blood T cell repertoires in COVID-19. In the study overall: Sites across the United States, Italy and Spain contributed samples from acute and convalescent COVID-19. Sources were T cells, B-cell-depleted T cells, or PBMCs; the material itself was cDNA or gDNA.

This clone turned up a few times. Original data processing: Using reference gene primer amplification, nucleated cell counts were estimated. Sequenced by immunoSEQ multiplex PCR; TCRdb stores in-frame clones only, minus some. Clonal size and the V and J genes are those of that table, whereas D and trimming came from the DNA. The data contain approximately 45,000 clones, over 80% of them singletons. The sample was peripheral blood. This receptor was obtained from a human donor in a cohort sampled during active COVID-19.

The CDR3 region is CASSPRAEKTDTQYF. The DNA of the CDR3 is TGTGCCAGCAGCCCCCGTGCGGAGAAAACAGATACGCAGTATTTT. The J gene is TRBJ2-3, the V gene TRBV9; D is unclear. CDR1 and CDR2 from the germline V gene are SGDLS and YYNGEE. V dropped 4 bases and J dropped 3 bases, with 15 bases sitting between them. This CDR3 has 15 residues.